Here is one T cell receptor (beta chain) with its context. CDR1 SQVTM and CDR2 ANQGSEA come from the germline V gene. The V end was cut by 4 bases, the J end by 6 bases, with 9 bases between. This CDR3 is 11 amino acids long. These data belong to a study of blood T cell repertoires in COVID-19. On the study more broadly: Sites in the United States, Italy and Spain provided acute and convalescent COVID-19 samples.

Clones were read by immunoSEQ multiplex PCR, and TCRdb kept only the in-frame ones, dropping some. Of approximately 68,000 clones in the sample, around 84% were seen once. The sequencing sample was made of peripheral blood. This chain links TRBV29-1 with TRBJ1-2; no clear D. The clonotype comes from a man between 65 and 85 years old with active or convalescent COVID-19. This CDR3 is CSVGRSDGYTF. CDR3 sequence (DNA): TGCAGCGTTGGGAGGTCTGATGGCTACACCTTC.